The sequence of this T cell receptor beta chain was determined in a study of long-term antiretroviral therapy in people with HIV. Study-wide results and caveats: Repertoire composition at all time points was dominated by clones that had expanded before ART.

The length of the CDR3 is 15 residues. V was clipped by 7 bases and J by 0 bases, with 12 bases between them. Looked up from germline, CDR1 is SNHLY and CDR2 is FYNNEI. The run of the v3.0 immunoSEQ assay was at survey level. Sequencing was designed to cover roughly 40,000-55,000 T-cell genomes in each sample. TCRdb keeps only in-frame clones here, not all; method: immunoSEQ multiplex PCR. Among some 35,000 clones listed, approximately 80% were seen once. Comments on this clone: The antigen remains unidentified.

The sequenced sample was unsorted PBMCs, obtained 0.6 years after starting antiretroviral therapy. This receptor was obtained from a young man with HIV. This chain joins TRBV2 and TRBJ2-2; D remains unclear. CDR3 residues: CASKFVDANTGELFF. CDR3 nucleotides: TGTGCCAGCAAGTTCGTTGACGCGAACACCGGGGAGCTGTTTTTT.